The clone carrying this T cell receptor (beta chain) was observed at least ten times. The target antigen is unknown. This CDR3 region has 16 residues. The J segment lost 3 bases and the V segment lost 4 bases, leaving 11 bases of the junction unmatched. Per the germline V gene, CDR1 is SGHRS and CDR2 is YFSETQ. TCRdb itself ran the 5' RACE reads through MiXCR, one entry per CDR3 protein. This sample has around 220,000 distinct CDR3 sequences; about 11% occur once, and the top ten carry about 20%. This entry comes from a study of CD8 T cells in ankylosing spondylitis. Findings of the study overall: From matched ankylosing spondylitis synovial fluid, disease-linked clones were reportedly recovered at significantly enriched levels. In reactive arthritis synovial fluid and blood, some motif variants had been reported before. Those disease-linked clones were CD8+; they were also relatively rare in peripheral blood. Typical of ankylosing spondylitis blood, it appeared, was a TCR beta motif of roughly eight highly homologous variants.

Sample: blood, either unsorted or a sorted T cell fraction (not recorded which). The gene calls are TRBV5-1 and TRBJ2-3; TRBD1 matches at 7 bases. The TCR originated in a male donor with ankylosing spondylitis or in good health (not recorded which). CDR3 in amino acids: CASSRGQGLATDTQYF. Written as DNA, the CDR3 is TGCGCCAGCAGCAGGGGGCAGGGCCTTGCTACAGATACGCAGTATTTT. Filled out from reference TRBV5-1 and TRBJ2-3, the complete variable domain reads KAGVTQTPRYLIKTRGQQVTLSCSPISGHRSVSWYQQTPGQGLQFLFEYFSETQRNKGNFPGRFSGRQFSNSRSEMNVSTLELGDSALYLCASSRGQGLATDTQYFGPGTRLTVL.